Below are 26 T cell receptor beta chains sequenced from a single sample in a study of OX40 agonist ivuxolimab in advanced cancers. Assay used: immunoSEQ multiplex PCR; TCRdb lists only in-frame clones, some missing. The sample yields roughly 93,000 clones, 92% seen once. Specimen: CD4+ or CD8+ T cells sorted from blood, collected in a trial of the OX40 agonist ivuxolimab. All receptors come from an adult with an advanced solid tumor such as melanoma, head and neck, liver or kidney cancer.

The rearrangement uses TRBV5-1 and TRBJ2-7, with D tentatively TRBD2 (7 bases). Germline CDR1 is SGHRS and CDR2 is YFSETQ. Trimming took off 4 bases at V and 6 bases at J, with 20 bases between the two ends. The CDR3 has 15 amino acids. CDR3 nucleotide sequence: TGCGCCAGCAGCCCGCTGACTCGGGGGGCGAGCGAGCAGTACTTC. Protein sequence: CASSPLTRGASEQYF.

J is TRBJ2-3 and V is TRBV2; D assignment may be TRBD1 or TRBD2 (6 bases each). V dropped 6 bases and J dropped 0 bases, with 13 bases sitting between them. This CDR3 has 15 amino acids. From germline, CDR1 is SNHLY and CDR2 FYNNEI. For the CDR3, the DNA is TGTGCCAGCAGAAGACTAGGGGGAAGCACAGATACGCAGTATTTT. Translated: CASRRLGGSTDTQYF.

This rearrangement joins TRBV10-3 to TRBJ2-1; 11 positions agree with TRBD2. CDR3 length: 15 residues. V lost 6 bases and J lost 6; bases outside the gene matches: 7. Germline CDR1 is ENHRY and CDR2 is SYGVKD. The CDR3 DNA reads as TGTGCCATCAGCCCAGCCACTAGCGGGGGCAATGAGCAGTTCTTC. It specifies CAISPATSGGNEQFF.

The rearrangement links TRBV18 to TRBJ2-3; 7 bases match TRBD1. The CDR3 has 13 amino acids. Germline CDR1 and CDR2: KGHSH and LQKENI. J gave up 3 bases and V 8 bases, and 5 bases lay outside the gene matches. The CDR3 reads CASPIQGTDTQYF. The DNA for the CDR3 is TGTGCCAGCCCCATACAGGGGACAGATACGCAGTATTTT.

A word on this clone: Compared with germline, one end of the junction differs, possibly owing to a read error. The chain employs TRBV6-1 and TRBJ2-7; 12 bases agree with TRBD2. Germline assignment: CDR1 MNHNS and CDR2 SASEGT. This CDR3 has 16 amino acids. The CDR3 is CAISGTASGRAGEQYF. The CDR3 nucleotides read TGTGCCATCAGTGGAACGGCTAGCGGGAGGGCGGGGGAGCAGTACTTC.

The chain joins TRBV29-1 to TRBJ2-5; D might be TRBD2 (5 bases). With 5 bases removed from V and 1 base from J, the gap between germline ends came to 8 bases. Germline values: CDR1 SQVTM, CDR2 ANQGSEA. This CDR3 region has 12 residues. CDR3 region: CSVRTPQETQYF. DNA for the CDR3: TGCAGCGTTCGGACTCCCCAAGAGACCCAGTACTTC.

The chain is built from TRBV11-1 and TRBJ2-7; 8 nucleotides agree with TRBD2. J gave up 6 bases and V 5 bases, and 9 bases lay outside the gene matches. Germline V lookup: CDR1 SGHAT, CDR2 FQDESV (reference sequence). CDR3 length: 14 amino acids. CDR3 DNA sequence: TGTGCCAGCAGCCCGGGACTAGACTCCGGCGAGCAGTACTTC. Translated: CASSPGLDSGEQYF.

The rearrangement joins TRBV30 to TRBJ2-7; possible D gene TRBD2, 5 bases. V lost 2 bases and J 3 bases, leaving 14 bases between the germline ends. Germline V CDR1 and CDR2: GTSNPN, SVGIG (reference sequence). There are 14 residues in the CDR3. The CDR3 region is CAWSSGIPGYEQYF. CDR3 nucleotide sequence: TGTGCCTGGAGTTCCGGGATTCCTGGCTACGAGCAGTACTTC. Variable domain in full (rest from reference TRBV30 and TRBJ2-7): SQTIHQWPATLVQPVGSPLSLECTVEGTSNPNLYWYRQAAGRGLQLLFYSVGIGQISSEVPQNLSASRPQDRQFILSSKKLLLSDSGFYLCAWSSGIPGYEQYFGPGTRLTVT.

V usage is TRBV15 and J usage is TRBJ2-7, with TRBD1 matching 7 bases. Losses at the gene ends were 5 bases for V and 4 bases for J; bases not matched to a gene: 5. There are 13 residues in the CDR3. Germline V gene lookup returns CDR1 LNHNV and CDR2 YYDKDF (reference sequence). CDR3 in amino acids: CATSAQTGYEQYF. CDR3 bases: TGTGCCACCAGCGCACAGACAGGGTACGAGCAGTACTTC.

The rearrangement joins TRBV6-5 to TRBJ2-2; no clear D gene. The CDR3 runs 15 residues. Trimming left V 7 bases short and J 6 bases short, with 18 bases between. Per germline, CDR1 MNHEY and CDR2 SVGAGI. The chain's CDR3 is CASIHPGKGAGELFF. As DNA, the CDR3 is TGTGCCAGCATTCACCCCGGCAAGGGCGCCGGGGAGCTGTTTTTT.

The chain joins TRBV5-1 to TRBJ1-1, with TRBD1 as a possible D gene (5 bases). The CDR3 runs 18 residues. Trimming stripped 4 bases from V and 4 bases from J, with 26 bases between. Germline-derived CDR1 and CDR2 are SGHRS and YFSETQ. CDR3 sequence (DNA): TGCGCCAGCAGCCCTGGCCGGTTCTCGAGGGGCGCGGGCACTGAAGCTTTCTTT. Protein sequence: CASSPGRFSRGAGTEAFF.

The rearrangement joins TRBV5-1 to TRBJ1-1, with no clear D. Trimming took 3 bases from V and 0 from J, leaving 12 bases between them. Germline V gene data show CDR1 as SGHRS and CDR2 as YFSETQ. This CDR3 region has 15 residues. The CDR3 reads CASSSQPTLNTEAFF. For the CDR3, the DNA is TGCGCCAGCAGCTCCCAACCGACACTGAACACTGAAGCTTTCTTT.

The chain couples TRBV30 to TRBJ2-3; a possible D gene is TRBD2 (6 bases). Between the trimmed V and J ends, which lost 2 bases and 8 bases, there was a span of 17 bases. Germline V gives CDR1 GTSNPN, CDR2 SVGIG (reference sequence). The CDR3 extends over 14 amino acids. DNA for the CDR3: TGTGCCTGGAGTATTGTGGGAACGGAGGGTACGCAGTATTTT. This translates into CAWSIVGTEGTQYF.

For the CDR3, the DNA is TGTGCCAGCAGTCGTCCGGGACAGGGGTTTGGCGGGGAGCTGTTTTTT. The encoded protein is CASSRPGQGFGGELFF. This chain connects TRBV7-9 to TRBJ2-2; 10 positions match TRBD1. The CDR3 contains 16 residues. The germline CDR1 and CDR2 sequences are SEHNR and FQNEAQ (reference sequence). Trimming cost V 6 bases and J 7 bases; bases outside gene matches: 11.

The chain links TRBV11-2 to TRBJ1-1; 9 positions match TRBD1. The CDR3 sequence is 13 residues long. Germline V gives CDR1 SGHAT, CDR2 FQNNGV. J was trimmed by 4 bases and V by 6 bases; bases with no gene match: 3. This chain's CDR3 is CASRPQGATEAFF. DNA for the CDR3: TGTGCCAGCAGACCACAGGGGGCCACTGAAGCTTTCTTT.

CDR3 coding DNA: TGTGCCATCGCTAGGACTAGCGGGGGTGCCGGGGAGCTGTTTTTT. As protein: CAIARTSGGAGELFF. The V and J genes are TRBV10-3 and TRBJ2-2, with 13 bases that match TRBD2. From germline, CDR1 is ENHRY and CDR2 SYGVKD. The CDR3 length is 15 residues. J was trimmed by 6 bases and V by 8 bases; bases with no gene match: 6.

This clone is medium-sized within its sample. This specimen includes other DNA sequences encoding the same CDR3. The V call is TRBV6-5, the J call TRBJ1-2; D gene ambiguous. V was cut by 5 bases and J by 8 bases, with 12 bases left in between. CDR1 is MNHEY, CDR2 SVGAGI, per germline. The CDR3 covers 12 residues. CDR3 loop: CASSARQAGYTF. CDR3 in DNA: TGTGCCAGCAGTGCCCGCCAGGCGGGCTACACCTTC.

This chain connects TRBV5-1 to TRBJ2-7; weak D call: TRBD1 (5 bases). This CDR3 region has 13 residues. V gave up 0 bases and J gave up 7 bases, with 11 bases separating them. CDR1 is SGHRS, CDR2 YFSETQ, per germline. CDR3 loop: CASSLEGAGEQYF. CDR3 nucleotide sequence: TGCGCCAGCAGCTTGGAAGGGGCTGGAGAGCAGTACTTC. The variable domain in full, completed from reference TRBV5-1 and TRBJ2-7, reads KAGVTQTPRYLIKTRGQQVTLSCSPISGHRSVSWYQQTPGQGLQFLFEYFSETQRNKGNFPGRFSGRQFSNSRSEMNVSTLELGDSALYLCASSLEGAGEQYFGPGTRLTVT.

The chain joins TRBV4-1 to TRBJ2-5; D is perhaps TRBD2 (6 bases). V gave up 1 base and J gave up 4 bases, with 25 bases separating them. This CDR3 spans 19 amino acids. CDR1 is MGHRA, CDR2 YSYEKL, per germline. The CDR3 sequence is CASSQGPIGGVLQRETQYF. DNA for the CDR3: TGCGCCAGCAGCCAAGGACCCATCGGCGGGGTTCTTCAGCGAGAGACCCAGTACTTC.

A remark on this clone: At one end, the junction sequence differs from germline, possibly due to a read error. J is TRBJ2-2 and V is TRBV7-8; a weak D match, TRBD2 (6 bases). The germline V gene has CDR1 SGHVS and CDR2 FQNEAQ. The CDR3 has 16 amino acids. The CDR3 reads CASSLNRVINTGGLFF. CDR3 coding DNA: TGTGCCAGCTCCTTAAACCGGGTGATTAACACCGGGGGGCTGTTTTTT.

V gene TRBV7-8 combines with J gene TRBJ2-3, with 7 nucleotides matching TRBD2. CDR1 and CDR2 (germline): SGHVS, FQNEAQ. V lost 3 bases and J lost 0; bases outside the gene matches: 3. The CDR3 length is 15 residues. The CDR3 nucleotides read TGTGCCAGCAGCTTCGCTAGCGGTAGCACAGATACGCAGTATTTT. It encodes CASSFASGSTDTQYF.

The chain carries TRBV19 and TRBJ2-3; 8 bases line up with TRBD2. The germline gives CDR1 LNHDA, CDR2 SQIVND (reference sequence). The CDR3 spans 14 residues. Trimming removed 6 bases from V and 4 bases from J; junction bases left unmatched: 6. The CDR3 nucleotides read TGTGCCAGTAGGATGACTAGCGCACCAGATACGCAGTATTTT. Its protein product is CASRMTSAPDTQYF.

The chain employs TRBV19 and TRBJ2-3; D remains ambiguous. This CDR3 is 12 amino acids long. Germline CDR1 is LNHDA and CDR2 is SQIVND (reference sequence). Trimming shortened V by 3 bases and J by 5 bases, and 6 bases separated the two germline ends. In nucleotides, the CDR3 is TGTGCCAGTAGTATCCCTGGAGATACGCAGTATTTT. It translates to CASSIPGDTQYF.

The chain employs TRBV11-3 and TRBJ2-5; D may be TRBD1 or TRBD2 (5 bases each). Germline values: CDR1 SGHNT, CDR2 YENEEA. CDR3 length equals 15 residues. The V gene lost 6 bases and the J gene lost 4 bases, with 18 bases spanning the gap. This CDR3 is CASRFRGDRGETQYF. CDR3 sequence (DNA): TGTGCCAGCAGATTTAGGGGTGACCGGGGAGAGACCCAGTACTTC. Combining the CDR3 with reference TRBV11-3 and TRBJ2-5 gives the whole variable domain EAGVVQSPRYKIIEKKQPVAFWCNPISGHNTLYWYLQNLGQGPELLIRYENEEAVDDSQLPKDRFSAERLKGVDSTLKIQPAELGDSAVYLCASRFRGDRGETQYFGPGTRLLVL.

The J gene is TRBJ2-1, the V gene TRBV27; TRBD1 matches 7 bases. With V trimmed by 5 bases and J by 0 bases, 7 bases remained unmatched. The CDR3 has 16 residues. CDR1 and CDR2 from the germline V gene are MNHEY and SMNVEV (reference sequence). The CDR3 DNA reads TGTGCCAGCAGTCCCATGGGACAGAGCTCCTACAATGAGCAGTTCTTC. Translated: CASSPMGQSSYNEQFF.

The chain links TRBV14 to TRBJ1-1, with D unclear. CDR1 and CDR2 (germline): SGHDN, FVKESK. The CDR3 extends over 15 amino acids. Between the trimmed V and J ends, which lost 1 base and 6 bases, there was a span of 15 bases. CDR3 DNA sequence: TGTGCCAGCAGCCAAGCGCCGGGAGGTTCATCTGAAGCTTTCTTT. This codes for CASSQAPGGSSEAFF.